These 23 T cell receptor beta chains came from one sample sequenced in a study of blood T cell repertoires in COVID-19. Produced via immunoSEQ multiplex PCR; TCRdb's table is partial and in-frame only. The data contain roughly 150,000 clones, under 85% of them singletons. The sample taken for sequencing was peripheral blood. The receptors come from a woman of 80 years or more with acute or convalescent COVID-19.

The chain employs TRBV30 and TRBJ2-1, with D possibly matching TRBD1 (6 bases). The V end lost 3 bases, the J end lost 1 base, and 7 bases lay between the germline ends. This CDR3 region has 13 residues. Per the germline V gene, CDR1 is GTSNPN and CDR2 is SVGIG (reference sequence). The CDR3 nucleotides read TGTGCCTGGAGGGGGGCTTCCTACAATGAGCAGTTCTTC. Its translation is CAWRGASYNEQFF.

The CDR3 nucleotides read TGTGCCAGCAGCTTAGGACCGGGGGAGCAGTACTTC. It translates to CASSLGPGEQYF. The chain joins TRBV7-9 to TRBJ2-7, with a tentative D call TRBD2 (5 bases). Trimming took off 1 base at V and 7 bases at J, with 8 bases between the two ends. The CDR3 runs to 12 residues. Germline V gives CDR1 SEHNR, CDR2 FQNEAQ (reference sequence).

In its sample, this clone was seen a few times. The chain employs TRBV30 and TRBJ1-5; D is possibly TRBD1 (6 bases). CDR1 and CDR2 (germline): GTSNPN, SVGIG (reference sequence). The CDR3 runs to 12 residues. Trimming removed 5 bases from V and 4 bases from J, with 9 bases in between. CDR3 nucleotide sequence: TGTGCCTGGGAACAGGGTAATCAGCCCCAGCATTTT. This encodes CAWEQGNQPQHF.

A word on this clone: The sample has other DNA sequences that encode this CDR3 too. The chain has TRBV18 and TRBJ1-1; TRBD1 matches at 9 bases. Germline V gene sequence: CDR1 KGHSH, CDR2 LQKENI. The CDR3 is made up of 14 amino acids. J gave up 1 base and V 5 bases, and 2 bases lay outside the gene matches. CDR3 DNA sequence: TGTGCCAGCTCAGAGGGACAGGGGAACACTGAAGCTTTCTTT. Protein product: CASSEGQGNTEAFF.

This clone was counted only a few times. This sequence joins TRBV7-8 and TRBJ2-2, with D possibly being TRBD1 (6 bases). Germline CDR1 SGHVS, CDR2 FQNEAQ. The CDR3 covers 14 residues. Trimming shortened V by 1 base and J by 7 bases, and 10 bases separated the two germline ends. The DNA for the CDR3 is TGTGCCAGCAGCTTAGGGGGACAACTCGGGGAGCTGTTTTTT. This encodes CASSLGGQLGELFF.

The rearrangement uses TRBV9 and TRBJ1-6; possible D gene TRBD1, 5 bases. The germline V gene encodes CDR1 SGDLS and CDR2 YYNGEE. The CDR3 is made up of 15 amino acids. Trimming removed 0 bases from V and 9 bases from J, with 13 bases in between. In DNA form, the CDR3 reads TGTGCCAGCAGCGTAGACGGGGGACGGGGTTCACCCCTCCACTTT. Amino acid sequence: CASSVDGGRGSPLHF.

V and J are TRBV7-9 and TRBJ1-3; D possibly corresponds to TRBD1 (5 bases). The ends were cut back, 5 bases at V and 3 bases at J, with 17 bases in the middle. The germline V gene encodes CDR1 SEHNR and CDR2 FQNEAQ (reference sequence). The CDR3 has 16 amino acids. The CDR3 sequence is CASSPRPTGDGNTIYF. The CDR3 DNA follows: TGTGCCAGCAGCCCCCGGCCCACGGGGGATGGAAACACCATATATTTT.

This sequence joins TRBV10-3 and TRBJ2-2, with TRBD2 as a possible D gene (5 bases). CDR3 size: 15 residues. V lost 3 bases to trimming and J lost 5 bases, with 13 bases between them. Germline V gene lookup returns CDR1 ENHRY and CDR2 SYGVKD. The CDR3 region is CAISDHRSDTGELFF. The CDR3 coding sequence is TGTGCCATCAGTGATCATCGTAGCGATACCGGGGAGCTGTTTTTT.

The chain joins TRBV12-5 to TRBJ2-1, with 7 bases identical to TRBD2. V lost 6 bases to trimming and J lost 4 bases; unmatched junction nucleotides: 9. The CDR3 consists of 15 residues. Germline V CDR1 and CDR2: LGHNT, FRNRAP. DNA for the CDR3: TGTGCTAGTGGCCCCCGGGACTACCAATACAATGAGCAGTTCTTC. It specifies CASGPRDYQYNEQFF.

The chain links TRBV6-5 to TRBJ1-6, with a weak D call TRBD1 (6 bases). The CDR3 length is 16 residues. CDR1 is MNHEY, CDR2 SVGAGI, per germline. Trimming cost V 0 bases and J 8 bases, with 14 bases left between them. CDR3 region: CASSYSTGRGDSPLHF. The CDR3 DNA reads TGTGCCAGCAGTTACTCCACAGGGCGAGGAGATTCACCCCTCCACTTT.

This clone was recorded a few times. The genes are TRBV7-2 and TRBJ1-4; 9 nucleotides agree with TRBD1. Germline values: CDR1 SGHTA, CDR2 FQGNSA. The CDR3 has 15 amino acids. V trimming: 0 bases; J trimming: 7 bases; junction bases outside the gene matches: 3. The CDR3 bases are TGTGCCAGCAGCTTAGCGGGGACAGGGATTGAAAAACTGTTTTTT. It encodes CASSLAGTGIEKLFF.

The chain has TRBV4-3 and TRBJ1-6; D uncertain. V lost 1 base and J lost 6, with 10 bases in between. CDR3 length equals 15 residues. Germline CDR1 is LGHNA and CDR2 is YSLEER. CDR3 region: CASSQVRYPNSPLHF. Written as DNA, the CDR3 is TGCGCCAGCAGCCAAGTCAGGTACCCTAATTCACCCCTCCACTTT.

CDR3 DNA: TGTGCCAGCAGCCTAGGGACAAATGAGCAGTTCTTC. As protein: CASSLGTNEQFF. The genes are TRBV11-2 and TRBJ2-1, with a weak D call TRBD1 (6 bases). The CDR3 has 12 amino acids. The ends were cut back, 5 bases at V and 7 bases at J, with 9 bases in the middle. In germline, CDR1 is SGHAT, CDR2 FQNNGV.

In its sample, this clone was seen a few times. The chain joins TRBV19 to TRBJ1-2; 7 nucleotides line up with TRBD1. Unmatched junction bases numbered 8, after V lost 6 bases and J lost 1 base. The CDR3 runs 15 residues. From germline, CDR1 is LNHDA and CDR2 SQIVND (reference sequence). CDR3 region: CASSPGQLFNYGYTF. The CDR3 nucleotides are TGTGCCAGTAGCCCGGGACAGCTTTTTAACTATGGCTACACCTTC.

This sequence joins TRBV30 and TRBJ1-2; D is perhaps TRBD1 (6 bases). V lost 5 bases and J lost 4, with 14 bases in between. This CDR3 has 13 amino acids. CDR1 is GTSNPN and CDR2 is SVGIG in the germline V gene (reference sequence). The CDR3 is CAWGGQLLYGYTF. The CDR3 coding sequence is TGTGCCTGGGGCGGACAGCTCCTCTATGGCTACACCTTC.

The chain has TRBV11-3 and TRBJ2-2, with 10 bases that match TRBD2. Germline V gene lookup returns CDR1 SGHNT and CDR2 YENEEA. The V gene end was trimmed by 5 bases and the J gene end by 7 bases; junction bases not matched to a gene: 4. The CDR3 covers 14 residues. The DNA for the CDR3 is TGTGCCAGCAGCCCGCGGACTAGCGGCGGGGAGCTGTTTTTT. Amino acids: CASSPRTSGGELFF.

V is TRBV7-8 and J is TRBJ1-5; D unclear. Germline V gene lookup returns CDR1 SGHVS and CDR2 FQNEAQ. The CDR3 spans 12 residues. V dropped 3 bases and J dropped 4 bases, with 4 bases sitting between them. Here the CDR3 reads CASSFQNQPQHF. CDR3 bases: TGTGCCAGCAGCTTCCAGAATCAGCCCCAGCATTTT.

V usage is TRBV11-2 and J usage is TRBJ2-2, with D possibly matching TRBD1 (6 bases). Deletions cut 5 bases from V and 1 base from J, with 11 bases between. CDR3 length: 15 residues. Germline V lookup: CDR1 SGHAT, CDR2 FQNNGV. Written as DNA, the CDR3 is TGTGCCAGCAGCCGCGGACAGAAGAACACCGGGGAGCTGTTTTTT. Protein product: CASSRGQKNTGELFF. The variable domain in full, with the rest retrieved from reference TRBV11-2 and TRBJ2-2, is EAGVAQSPRYKIIEKRQSVAFWCNPISGHATLYWYQQILGQGPKLLIQFQNNGVVDDSQLPKDRFSAERLKGVDSTLKIQPAKLEDSAVYLCASSRGQKNTGELFFGEGSRLTVL.

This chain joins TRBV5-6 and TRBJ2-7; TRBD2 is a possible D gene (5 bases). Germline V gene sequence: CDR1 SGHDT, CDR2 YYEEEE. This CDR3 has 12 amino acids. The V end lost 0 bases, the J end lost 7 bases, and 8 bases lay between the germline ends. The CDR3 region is CASSLASGEQYF. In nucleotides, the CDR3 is TGTGCCAGCAGCTTGGCCTCGGGGGAGCAGTACTTC.

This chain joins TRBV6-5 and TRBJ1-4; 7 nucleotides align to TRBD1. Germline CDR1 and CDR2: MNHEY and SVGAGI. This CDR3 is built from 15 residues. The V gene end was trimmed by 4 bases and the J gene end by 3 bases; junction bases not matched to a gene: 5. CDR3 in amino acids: CASSLPTGSNEKLFF. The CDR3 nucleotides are TGTGCCAGCAGTTTACCGACAGGGTCTAATGAAAAACTGTTTTTT.

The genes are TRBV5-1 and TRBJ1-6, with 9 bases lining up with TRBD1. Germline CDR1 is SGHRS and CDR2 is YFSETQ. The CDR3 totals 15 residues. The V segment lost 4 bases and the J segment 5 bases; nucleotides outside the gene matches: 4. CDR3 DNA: TGCGCCAGCAGCACGGGACAGGGAAATAATTCACCCCTCCACTTT. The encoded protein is CASSTGQGNNSPLHF. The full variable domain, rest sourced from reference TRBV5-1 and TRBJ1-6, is KAGVTQTPRYLIKTRGQQVTLSCSPISGHRSVSWYQQTPGQGLQFLFEYFSETQRNKGNFPGRFSGRQFSNSRSEMNVSTLELGDSALYLCASSTGQGNNSPLHFGNGTRLTVT.

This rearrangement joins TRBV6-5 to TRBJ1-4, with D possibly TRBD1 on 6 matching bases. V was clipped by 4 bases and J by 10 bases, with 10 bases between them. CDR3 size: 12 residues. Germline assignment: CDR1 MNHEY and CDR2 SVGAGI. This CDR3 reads CASSFRGGKLFF. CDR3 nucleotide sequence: TGTGCCAGCAGTTTCAGGGGCGGAAAACTGTTTTTT.

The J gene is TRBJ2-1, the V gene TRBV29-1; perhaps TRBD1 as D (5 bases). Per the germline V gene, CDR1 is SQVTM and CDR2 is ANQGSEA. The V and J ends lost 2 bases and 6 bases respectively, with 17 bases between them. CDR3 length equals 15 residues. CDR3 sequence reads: CSVELGAGPRNEQFF. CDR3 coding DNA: TGCAGCGTTGAATTAGGGGCAGGGCCCCGCAATGAGCAGTTCTTC.